This T cell receptor beta chain emerged from a study of immune evolution from preneoplasia to lung adenocarcinoma. Regarding the study as a whole: Normal lung had highest clonality; later lesions appeared denser, more diverse. Normal lung had the highest top T cell clone frequencies.

Generated by immunoSEQ multiplex PCR, the TCRdb table keeps only in-frame clones and is missing some. The sample holds roughly 6,700 clones; roughly three quarters are singletons and the top ten take about an eighth. Germline V gives CDR1 SGHTA, CDR2 FQGNSA. The CDR3 is 12 residues long. V gave up 2 bases and J gave up 7 bases, with 7 bases separating them. This clone was seen a few times. Antigen: not known. Patients had resection in Japan or China between about 2013 and 2018. Premalignant or tumor cells were enriched by macro-dissection after pathologic assessment. The TCR comes from a person between 65 and 80 years old with lung adenocarcinoma. The chain joins TRBV7-2 to TRBJ2-3; no firm D call. The sequencing input was FFPE minimally invasive lung adenocarcinoma tissue. CDR3 sequence: CASSLSGYTQYF. DNA for the CDR3: TGTGCCAGCAGCTTATCTGGTTATACGCAGTATTTT.